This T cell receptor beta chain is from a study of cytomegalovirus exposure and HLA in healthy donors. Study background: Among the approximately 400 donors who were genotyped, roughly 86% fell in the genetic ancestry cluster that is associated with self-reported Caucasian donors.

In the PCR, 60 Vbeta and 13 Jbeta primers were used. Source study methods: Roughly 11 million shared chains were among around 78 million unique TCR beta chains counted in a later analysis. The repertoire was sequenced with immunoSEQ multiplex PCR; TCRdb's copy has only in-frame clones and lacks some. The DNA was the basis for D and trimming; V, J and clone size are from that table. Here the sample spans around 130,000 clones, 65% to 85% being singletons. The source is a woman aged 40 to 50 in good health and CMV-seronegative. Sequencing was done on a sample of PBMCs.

CDR3 region: CASSSGVQETQYF. DNA for the CDR3: TGCGCCAGCAGCTCAGGGGTCCAAGAGACCCAGTACTTC. This chain joins TRBV5-1 and TRBJ2-5; D is possibly TRBD1 (6 bases). Germline V gene lookup returns CDR1 SGHRS and CDR2 YFSETQ. Trimming removed 3 bases from V and 1 base from J, with 7 bases in between. The CDR3 has 13 residues.